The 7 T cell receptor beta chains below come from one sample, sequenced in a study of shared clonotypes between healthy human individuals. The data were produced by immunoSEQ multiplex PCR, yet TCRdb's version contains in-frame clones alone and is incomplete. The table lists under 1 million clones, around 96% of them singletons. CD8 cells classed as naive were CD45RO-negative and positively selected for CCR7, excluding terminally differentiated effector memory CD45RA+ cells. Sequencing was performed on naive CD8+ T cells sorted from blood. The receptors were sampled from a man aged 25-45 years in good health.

CDR3 in amino acids: CASSWSQEKLYNEQFF. The CDR3 DNA reads as TGCGCCAGCAGCTGGTCTCAGGAAAAACTCTACAATGAGCAGTTCTTC. The chain links TRBV5-1 to TRBJ2-1; D unclear. Germline V lookup: CDR1 SGHRS, CDR2 YFSETQ. V dropped 3 bases and J dropped 3 bases, with 16 bases sitting between them. The CDR3 covers 16 residues.

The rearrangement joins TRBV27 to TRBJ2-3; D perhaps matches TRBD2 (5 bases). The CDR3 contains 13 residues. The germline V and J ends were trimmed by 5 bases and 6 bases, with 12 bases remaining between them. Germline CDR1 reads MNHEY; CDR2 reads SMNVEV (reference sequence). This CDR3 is CASSQPRGDTQYF. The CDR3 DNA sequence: TGTGCCAGCAGTCAGCCGAGAGGGGATACGCAGTATTTT.

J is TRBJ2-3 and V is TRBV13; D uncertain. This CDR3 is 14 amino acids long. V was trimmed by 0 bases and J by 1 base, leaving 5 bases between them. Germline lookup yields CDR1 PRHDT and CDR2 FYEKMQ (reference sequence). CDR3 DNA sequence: TGTGCCAGCAGCTTAGGGGCCGGCACAGATACGCAGTATTTT. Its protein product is CASSLGAGTDTQYF. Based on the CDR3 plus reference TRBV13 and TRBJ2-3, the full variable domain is AAGVIQSPRHLIKEKRETATLKCYPIPRHDTVYWYQQGPGQDPQFLISFYEKMQSDKGSIPDRFSAQQFSDYHSELNMSSLELGDSALYFCASSLGAGTDTQYFGPGTRLTVL.

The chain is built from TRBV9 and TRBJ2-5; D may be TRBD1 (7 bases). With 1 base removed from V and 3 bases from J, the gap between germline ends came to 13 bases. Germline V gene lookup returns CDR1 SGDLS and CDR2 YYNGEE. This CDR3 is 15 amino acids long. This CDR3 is CASSVFTRGEETQYF. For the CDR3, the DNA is TGTGCCAGCAGCGTATTCACCAGGGGGGAAGAGACCCAGTACTTC.

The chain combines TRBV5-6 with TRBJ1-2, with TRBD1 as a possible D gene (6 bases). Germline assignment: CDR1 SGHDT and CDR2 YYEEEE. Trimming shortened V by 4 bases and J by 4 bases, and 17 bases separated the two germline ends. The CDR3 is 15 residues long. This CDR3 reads CASSTLSGGRYGYTF. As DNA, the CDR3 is TGTGCCAGCAGCACGCTCTCGGGGGGCCGCTATGGCTACACCTTC.

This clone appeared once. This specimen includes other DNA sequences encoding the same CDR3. CDR3 loop: CASSLAGAYNEQFF. The CDR3, as DNA: TGTGCCAGCAGTTTAGCTGGGGCTTACAATGAGCAGTTCTTC. The chain combines TRBV27 with TRBJ2-1, with a weak D call TRBD1 (5 bases). Germline V gene lookup returns CDR1 MNHEY and CDR2 SMNVEV (reference sequence). V lost 2 bases and J lost 4, with 9 bases in between. The CDR3 loop spans 14 amino acids.

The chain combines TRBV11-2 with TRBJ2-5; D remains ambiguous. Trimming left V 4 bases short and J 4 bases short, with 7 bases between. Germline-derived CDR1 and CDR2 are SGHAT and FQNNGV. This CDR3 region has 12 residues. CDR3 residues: CASSSWGETQYF. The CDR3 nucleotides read TGTGCCAGCAGCTCCTGGGGAGAGACCCAGTACTTC.